One and the same sample provided the 28 T cell receptor beta chains below, sequenced in a study of blood T cell repertoires in COVID-19. Repertoires were generated with immunoSEQ multiplex PCR, while TCRdb's copy carries only in-frame clones and drops some. Seen here are 150,000 to 200,000 clones, 78% observed once, and the top ten hold roughly 2.8%. The sample consisted of peripheral blood. All receptors come from a woman older than 75 with active or convalescent COVID-19.

The CDR3 sequence is CASSLSGGAFGELFF. As DNA, the CDR3 is TGTGCCAGCAGCTTGTCGGGGGGCGCATTCGGGGAGCTGTTTTTT. This rearrangement joins TRBV7-2 to TRBJ2-2; TRBD2 might be the D (7 bases). This CDR3 has 15 residues. Germline values: CDR1 SGHTA, CDR2 FQGNSA. The V and J ends lost 3 bases and 7 bases respectively, with 15 bases between them.

The CDR3, as DNA: TGTGCCAGCAGTGTAATGACAGGGGCAGATACGCAGTATTTT. Translated, it gives CASSVMTGADTQYF. The chain links TRBV6-4 to TRBJ2-3, with TRBD1 identical over 8 bases. V trimming: 4 bases; J trimming: 4 bases; junction bases outside the gene matches: 4. The CDR3 extends over 14 amino acids. The germline CDR1 and CDR2 sequences are MRHNA and SNTAGT.

This clone was seen once. V gene TRBV5-4 combines with J gene TRBJ2-5, with D perhaps TRBD2 (5 bases). The V end was cut by 7 bases, the J end by 5 bases, with 21 bases between. The germline CDR1 and CDR2 sequences are SGHNT and YYREEE (reference sequence). This CDR3 comprises 15 residues. CDR3 sequence: CASGTGNTIRETQYF. The CDR3 bases are TGTGCCAGCGGTACGGGGAATACGATTAGGGAGACCCAGTACTTC.

The chain employs TRBV7-8 and TRBJ2-2, with TRBD1 matching 10 bases. Trimming removed 5 bases from V and 8 bases from J; junction bases left unmatched: 5. The CDR3 totals 14 residues. Germline loops: CDR1 SGHVS, CDR2 FQNEAQ. The CDR3 nucleotides read TGTGCCAGCAGCCTAGACAGGGGGCGAGGGGAGCTGTTTTTT. It yields the protein CASSLDRGRGELFF.

The rearrangement joins TRBV15 to TRBJ2-7; D not certain. The germline V and J ends were trimmed by 0 bases and 7 bases, with 16 bases remaining between them. This CDR3 is 15 amino acids long. Per the germline V gene, CDR1 is LNHNV and CDR2 is YYDKDF (reference sequence). CDR3 DNA sequence: TGTGCCACCAGCAGAGATCAAAACCCGGTTTGGGAGCAGTACTTC. Protein: CATSRDQNPVWEQYF.

This sequence joins TRBV7-3 and TRBJ1-1; no clear D. The germline CDR1 and CDR2 sequences are SGHTA and FQGTGA. The V and J ends lost 4 bases and 1 base respectively, with 13 bases between them. The CDR3 has 15 residues. CDR3 amino acids: CASSSSLGGNTEAFF. The CDR3 nucleotides read TGTGCCAGCAGCTCCTCCCTCGGCGGGAACACTGAAGCTTTCTTT.

The chain carries TRBV10-2 and TRBJ2-1; 9 bases line up with TRBD2. Unmatched junction bases numbered 9, after V lost 3 bases and J lost 9 bases. CDR3 size: 15 residues. CDR1 is WSHSY and CDR2 is SAAADI in the germline V gene. The CDR3 protein is CASSDLAGQGGEQFF. CDR3 sequence (DNA): TGCGCCAGCAGTGATCTAGCGGGGCAAGGTGGTGAGCAGTTCTTC.

J is TRBJ2-1 and V is TRBV24-1, with no clear D. The CDR3 covers 14 residues. Germline V lookup: CDR1 KGHDR, CDR2 SFDVKD. V shed 7 bases and J shed 1 base, with 10 bases lying between them. The CDR3 sequence is CATRSGDSYNEQFF. CDR3 sequence (DNA): TGTGCCACCAGGTCAGGCGATTCCTACAATGAGCAGTTCTTC.

The rearrangement uses TRBV6-5 and TRBJ1-1; weak D call: TRBD1 (5 bases). V was shortened by 2 bases and J by 6 bases, with 10 bases between the two germline ends. CDR1 and CDR2 from the germline V gene are MNHEY and SVGAGI. CDR3 length equals 13 residues. In DNA form, the CDR3 reads TGTGCCAGCAGTTACGAGGGGAGGGCTGAAGCTTTCTTT. The encoded protein is CASSYEGRAEAFF.

This clone was seen a handful of times. CDR3 loop: CASSSSGSGGWETQYF. Here the CDR3 DNA reads TGTGCCAGCAGCTCTTCCGGTTCGGGGGGCTGGGAGACCCAGTACTTC. The rearrangement uses TRBV5-4 and TRBJ2-5; D possibly corresponds to TRBD2 (7 bases). The germline V gene encodes CDR1 SGHNT and CDR2 YYREEE (reference sequence). This CDR3 spans 16 amino acids. V shed 3 bases and J shed 5 bases, with 20 bases lying between them.

The rearrangement links TRBV4-1 to TRBJ1-6; TRBD1 matches 9 bases. V was pared by 3 bases and J by 5 bases, with 8 bases of the junction left unmatched. CDR3 length equals 17 residues. Germline loops: CDR1 MGHRA, CDR2 YSYEKL. CDR3 sequence (DNA): TGCGCCAGCAGCCACGGAGGGACAGGGAGGAATAATTCACCCCTCCACTTT. Translated, it gives CASSHGGTGRNNSPLHF.

The chain has TRBV5-1 and TRBJ2-1; D perhaps matches TRBD2 (5 bases). The CDR3 is 16 residues long. Trimming took off 4 bases at V and 1 base at J, with 15 bases between the two ends. The germline gives CDR1 SGHRS, CDR2 YFSETQ. The CDR3 loop reads CASSPGLRGSYNEQFF. The CDR3, as DNA: TGCGCCAGCAGCCCCGGACTCCGGGGTTCCTACAATGAGCAGTTCTTC.

The chain employs TRBV9 and TRBJ1-2; unclear D gene. Germline CDR1 and CDR2: SGDLS and YYNGEE. This CDR3 has 14 residues. The V gene lost 0 bases and the J gene lost 7 bases, with 13 bases spanning the gap. CDR3 sequence: CASSVALGRGGYTF. The CDR3 region has the DNA TGTGCCAGCAGCGTAGCACTCGGGCGGGGTGGCTACACCTTC.

The chain has TRBV27 and TRBJ1-4; 10 bases are shared with TRBD1. Trimming at V came to 1 base and at J to 6 bases, leaving 2 bases not matched to a gene. CDR3 size: 15 residues. Germline assignment: CDR1 MNHEY and CDR2 SMNVEV (reference sequence). As DNA, the CDR3 is TGTGCCAGCAGTTTATGGGGGACAGGGGATGAAAAACTGTTTTTT. Protein product: CASSLWGTGDEKLFF.

The gene calls are TRBV6-4 and TRBJ2-2; D is perhaps TRBD1 (6 bases). The CDR3 spans 13 residues. Germline CDR1 MRHNA, CDR2 SNTAGT. V lost 4 bases, J lost 5 bases, and 8 bases lay in between. CDR3 protein: CASSVRGTGELFF. DNA for the CDR3: TGTGCCAGCAGTGTCAGGGGTACCGGGGAGCTGTTTTTT.

The rearrangement links TRBV27 to TRBJ1-5; D is unclear. Germline lookup yields CDR1 MNHEY and CDR2 SMNVEV (reference sequence). Trimming cost V 8 bases and J 4 bases, with 12 bases left between them. CDR3 length: 13 residues. The CDR3, as DNA: TGTGCCAGCTCCCGACAAATAAATCAGCCCCAGCATTTT. Translated, it gives CASSRQINQPQHF.

A few counts support this clone. The rearrangement uses TRBV19 and TRBJ1-5; 7 bases are a match to TRBD1. Germline lookup yields CDR1 LNHDA and CDR2 SQIVND (reference sequence). The CDR3 is 18 residues long. With V trimmed by 5 bases and J by 0 bases, 13 bases remained unmatched. The CDR3 here is CASSPRTGVFYSNQPQHF. DNA for the CDR3: TGTGCCAGTAGTCCACGGACAGGCGTATTCTATAGCAATCAGCCCCAGCATTTT.

The count of this clone is one. This sequence joins TRBV7-9 and TRBJ1-2; TRBD1 is a possible D gene (6 bases). This CDR3 is 16 amino acids long. V gave up 5 bases and J gave up 7 bases, with 23 bases separating them. CDR1 is SEHNR, CDR2 FQNEAQ, per germline (reference sequence). Here the CDR3 reads CASSVGGWGQGLGYTF. The CDR3 DNA reads as TGTGCCAGCAGCGTAGGCGGTTGGGGGCAGGGTCTTGGCTACACCTTC.

V usage is TRBV27 and J usage is TRBJ2-5; 11 positions agree with TRBD1. The CDR3 is made up of 17 amino acids. Trimming cost V 5 bases and J 2 bases; bases outside gene matches: 10. Germline V gene lookup returns CDR1 MNHEY and CDR2 SMNVEV (reference sequence). CDR3 region: CASSTPGQGAWQETQYF. CDR3 coding DNA: TGTGCCAGCAGTACACCCGGACAGGGGGCTTGGCAAGAGACCCAGTACTTC.

This chain uses TRBV5-1 with TRBJ2-7; D uncertain. Germline V gene sequence: CDR1 SGHRS, CDR2 YFSETQ. The V and J ends lost 0 bases and 0 bases respectively, with 7 bases between them. The length of the CDR3 is 14 residues. The CDR3 is CASSLDRSSYEQYF. In nucleotides, the CDR3 is TGCGCCAGCAGCTTGGATAGGAGCTCCTACGAGCAGTACTTC. Full variable domain (rest looked up from reference TRBV5-1 and TRBJ2-7): KAGVTQTPRYLIKTRGQQVTLSCSPISGHRSVSWYQQTPGQGLQFLFEYFSETQRNKGNFPGRFSGRQFSNSRSEMNVSTLELGDSALYLCASSLDRSSYEQYFGPGTRLTVT.

A remark on this clone: The junction differs from germline at one of its ends, possibly a read error. V and J are TRBV19 and TRBJ1-5; D may be TRBD1 (5 bases). CDR1 and CDR2 from the germline V gene are LNHDA and SQIVND (reference sequence). The CDR3 runs to 13 residues. CDR3 residues: CASRIGVGEPQHF. CDR3 in DNA: TGTGCCAGTAGAATAGGGGTCGGGGAGCCCCAGCATTTT. Supplemented by reference TRBV19 and TRBJ1-5, the full variable domain reads DGGITQSPKYLFRKEGQNVTLSCEQNLNHDAMYWYRQDPGQGLRLIYYSQIVNDFQKGDIAEGYSVSREKKESFPLTVTSAQKNPTAFYLCASRIGVGEPQHFGDGTRLSIL.

V and J are TRBV27 and TRBJ1-6; maybe TRBD1 (6 bases). This CDR3 is built from 13 residues. V shed 2 bases and J shed 8 bases, with 7 bases lying between them. Germline assignment: CDR1 MNHEY and CDR2 SMNVEV (reference sequence). The CDR3 sequence is CASSLNRDSPLHF. The CDR3 nucleotides are TGTGCCAGCAGTTTAAACAGGGATTCACCCCTCCACTTT.

The V call is TRBV3-1 (or the pseudogene TRBV3-2), the J call TRBJ1-1, with 7 bases matching TRBD1. Germline loops: CDR1 LGHDT, CDR2 YNNKEL (reference sequence). There are 14 residues in the CDR3. Losses at the gene ends were 3 bases for V and 7 bases for J; bases not matched to a gene: 8. Written as DNA, the CDR3 is TGTGCCAGCAGCCAGGGATGGCAGGGGGGTGAAGCTTTCTTT. This translates into CASSQGWQGGEAFF.

This clone was seen a few times. This chain connects TRBV18 to TRBJ1-6, with D perhaps matching TRBD1 (6 bases). Germline assignment: CDR1 KGHSH and CDR2 LQKENI. Trimming took off 7 bases at V and 6 bases at J, with 10 bases between the two ends. CDR3 size: 13 residues. The CDR3 DNA sequence: TGTGCCAGCTTACAGGGCACTAATTCACCCCTCCACTTT. Its translation is CASLQGTNSPLHF.

This chain links TRBV28 with TRBJ1-5; 7 positions agree with TRBD1. The CDR3 runs to 18 residues. The germline V gene encodes CDR1 MDHEN and CDR2 SYDVKM. V gave up 6 bases and J gave up 0 bases; unmatched junction bases: 14. CDR3 amino acids: CASRITGTAKLSNQPQHF. CDR3 DNA: TGTGCCAGCAGAATAACCGGGACAGCGAAACTTAGCAATCAGCCCCAGCATTTT.

V usage is TRBV9 and J usage is TRBJ2-1; 8 bases line up with TRBD2. J gave up 5 bases and V 3 bases, and 10 bases lay outside the gene matches. This CDR3 region has 16 residues. Germline V lookup: CDR1 SGDLS, CDR2 YYNGEE. The CDR3 protein is CASSAGRGVRNNEQFF. The CDR3, as DNA: TGTGCCAGCAGCGCCGGGCGGGGGGTCCGAAACAATGAGCAGTTCTTC.

The V call is TRBV6-5, the J call TRBJ1-1; no clear D gene. This CDR3 is 11 amino acids long. The V end lost 5 bases, the J end lost 8 bases, and 9 bases lay between the germline ends. The germline gives CDR1 MNHEY, CDR2 SVGAGI. The CDR3 DNA sequence: TGTGCCAGCAGTCGAGGACTGGAAGCTTTCTTT. Amino acid sequence: CASSRGLEAFF.

This rearrangement joins TRBV28 to TRBJ1-1; D is perhaps TRBD1 (6 bases). Germline assignment: CDR1 MDHEN and CDR2 SYDVKM. There are 13 residues in the CDR3. Deletions cut 5 bases from V and 7 bases from J, with 14 bases between. The CDR3 coding sequence is TGTGCCAGCAGTCCACCGGACAGATTTGAAGCTTTCTTT. Translated, it gives CASSPPDRFEAFF.